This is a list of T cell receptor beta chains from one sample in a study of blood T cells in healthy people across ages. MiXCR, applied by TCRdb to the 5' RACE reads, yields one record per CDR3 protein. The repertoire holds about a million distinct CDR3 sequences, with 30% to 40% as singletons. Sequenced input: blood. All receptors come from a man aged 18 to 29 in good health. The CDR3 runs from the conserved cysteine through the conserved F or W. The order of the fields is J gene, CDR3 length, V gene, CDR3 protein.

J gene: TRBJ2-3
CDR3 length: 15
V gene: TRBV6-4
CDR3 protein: CASSGDPSTTDTQYF

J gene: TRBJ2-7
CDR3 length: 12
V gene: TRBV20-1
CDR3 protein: CSANRGYTEQYF

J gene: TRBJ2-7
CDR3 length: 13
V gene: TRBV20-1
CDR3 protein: CSARRASSYEQYF

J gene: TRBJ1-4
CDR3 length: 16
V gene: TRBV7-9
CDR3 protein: CASSLAGQKGHEKLFF

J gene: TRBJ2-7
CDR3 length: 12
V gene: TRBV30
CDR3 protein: CAWSATGYEQHF

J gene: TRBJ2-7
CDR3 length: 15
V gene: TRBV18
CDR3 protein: CASSPRSFSPYEQYF

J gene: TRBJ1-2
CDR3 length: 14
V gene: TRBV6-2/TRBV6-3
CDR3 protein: CASSQRQGSYGYTF

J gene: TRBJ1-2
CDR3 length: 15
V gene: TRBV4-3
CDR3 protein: CASSQEARGNYGYTF

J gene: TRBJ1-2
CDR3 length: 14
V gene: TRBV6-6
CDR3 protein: CASSYSIGDYGYTF

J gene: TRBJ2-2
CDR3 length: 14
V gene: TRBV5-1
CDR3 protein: CASSLVRHTGELFF

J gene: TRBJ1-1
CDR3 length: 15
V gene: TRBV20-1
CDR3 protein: CSARDRMGWNTEAFF

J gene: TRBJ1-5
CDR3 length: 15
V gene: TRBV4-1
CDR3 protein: CASSPERENLRPQHF

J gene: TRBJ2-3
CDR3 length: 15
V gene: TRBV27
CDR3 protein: CASSFTGVFTDTQYF

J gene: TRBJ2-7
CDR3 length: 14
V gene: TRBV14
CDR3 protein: CASSLQWTSGEQYF

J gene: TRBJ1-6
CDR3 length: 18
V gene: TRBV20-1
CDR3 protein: CSARDGQLEGSYNSPLHF

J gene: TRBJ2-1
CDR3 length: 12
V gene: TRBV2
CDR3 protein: CASGPRGNEQFF

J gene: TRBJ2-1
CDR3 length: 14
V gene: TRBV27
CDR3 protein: CASSLSPGYNEQFF

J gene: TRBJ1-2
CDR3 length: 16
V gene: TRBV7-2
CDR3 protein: CASSLKLGYGVYGYTF

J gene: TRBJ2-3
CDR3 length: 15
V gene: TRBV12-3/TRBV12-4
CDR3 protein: CASSSTDRLTDTQYF

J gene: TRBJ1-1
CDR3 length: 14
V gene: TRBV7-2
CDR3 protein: CASSLSVGNTEAFF

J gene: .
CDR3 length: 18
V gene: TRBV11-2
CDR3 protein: CASSLKWLGGGQQETQYF

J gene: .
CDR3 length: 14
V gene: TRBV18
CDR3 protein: CASSPRTEKETQYF

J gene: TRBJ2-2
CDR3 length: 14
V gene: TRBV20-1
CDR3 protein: CSARDATATGELFF

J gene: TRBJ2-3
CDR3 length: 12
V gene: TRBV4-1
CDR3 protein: CASSQGADAQYF

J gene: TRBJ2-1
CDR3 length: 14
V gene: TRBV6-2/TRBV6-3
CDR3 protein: CASSLAGTSGEQFF

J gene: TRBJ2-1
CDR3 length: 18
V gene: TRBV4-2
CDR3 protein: CASSQDQLASSSYNEQFF

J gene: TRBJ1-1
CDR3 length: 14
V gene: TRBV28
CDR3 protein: CASSFGGMVTEAFF

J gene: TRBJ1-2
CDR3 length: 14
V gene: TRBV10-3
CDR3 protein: CAITNTGGAGGYTF

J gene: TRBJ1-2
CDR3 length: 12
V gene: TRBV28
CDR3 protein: CASIGTGWGYTF

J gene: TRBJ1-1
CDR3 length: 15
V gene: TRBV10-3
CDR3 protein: CAISDSGRSNTEAFF

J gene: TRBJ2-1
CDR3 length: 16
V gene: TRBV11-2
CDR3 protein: CASSAFDPNSYNEQFF

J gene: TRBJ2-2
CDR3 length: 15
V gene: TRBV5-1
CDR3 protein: CASSLVRVNTGELFF

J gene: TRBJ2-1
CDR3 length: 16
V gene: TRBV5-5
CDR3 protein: CASTNLAGLSYNEQFF

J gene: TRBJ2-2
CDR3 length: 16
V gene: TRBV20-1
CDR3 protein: CSASVTGTVNTGELFF

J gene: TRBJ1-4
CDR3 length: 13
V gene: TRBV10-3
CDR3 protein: CASSDRDNEKLFF

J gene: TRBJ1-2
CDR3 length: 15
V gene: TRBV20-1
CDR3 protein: CSARDWGERNYGYTF

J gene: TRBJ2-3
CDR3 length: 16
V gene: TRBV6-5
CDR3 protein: CASSYAPVGYTDTQYF

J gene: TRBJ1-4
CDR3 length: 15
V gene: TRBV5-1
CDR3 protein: CASSPRPVTNEKLFF

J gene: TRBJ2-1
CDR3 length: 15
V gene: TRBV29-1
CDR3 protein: CSVEDAQGPYNKQFF

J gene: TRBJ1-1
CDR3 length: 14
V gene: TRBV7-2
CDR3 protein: CASPRSGDNTKAFF

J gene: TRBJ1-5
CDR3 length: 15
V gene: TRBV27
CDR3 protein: CASSPMGQEDQPQHF

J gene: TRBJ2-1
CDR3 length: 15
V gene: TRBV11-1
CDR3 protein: CASSKTSGGNNEQFF

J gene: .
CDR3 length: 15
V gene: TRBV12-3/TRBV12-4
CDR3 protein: CASSFGLGDFYEQYF

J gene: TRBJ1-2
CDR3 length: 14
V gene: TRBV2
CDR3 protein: CASVKWTGPKGYTF

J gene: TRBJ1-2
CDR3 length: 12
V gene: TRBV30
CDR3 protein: CAWTDRNYGYTF

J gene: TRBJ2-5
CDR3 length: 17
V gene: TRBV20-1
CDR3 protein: CSARPILLAGGQETQYF

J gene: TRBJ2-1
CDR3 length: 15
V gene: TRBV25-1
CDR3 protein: CASSPGDSSYNEQFF

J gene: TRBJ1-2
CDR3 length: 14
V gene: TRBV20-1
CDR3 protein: CSAREAGRGYGYTF

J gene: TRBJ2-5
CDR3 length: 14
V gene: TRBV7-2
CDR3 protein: CASSLTSSEETQYF

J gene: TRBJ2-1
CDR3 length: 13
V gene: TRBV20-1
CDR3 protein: CSAGTSGGGEQFF

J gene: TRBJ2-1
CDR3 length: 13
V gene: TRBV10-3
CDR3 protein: CAISGTSGNEQFF

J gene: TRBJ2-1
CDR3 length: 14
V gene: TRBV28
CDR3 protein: CASRLGQGDNEQFF

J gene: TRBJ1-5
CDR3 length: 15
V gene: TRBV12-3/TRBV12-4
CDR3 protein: CASAPDPGGNQPQHF

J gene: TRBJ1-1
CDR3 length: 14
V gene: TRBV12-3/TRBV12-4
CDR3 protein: CASSPRVADTEAFF

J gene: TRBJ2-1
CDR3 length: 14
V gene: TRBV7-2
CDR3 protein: CASSPSPGTTEQFF